This TCR beta chain was documented in a study of T-cell reconstitution after alpha-beta-depleted transplantation in children. This clonotype came up many times. The CDR3 runs to 13 residues. Trimming took 3 bases from V and 9 from J, leaving 12 bases between them. Looked up from germline, CDR1 is SGHTA and CDR2 is FQGNSA. Preparation of the TCRbeta library involved a method that used unique molecular identifiers. TCRdb processed the PCR reads anew with MiXCR; each CDR3 protein has one entry. Of hundreds of thousands of distinct CDR3 sequences listed, 16% are singletons. The sequences come from PBMCs from the stem cell graft donor, collected from the stem cell graft. This TCR came from a human donor who donated a stem cell graft to a child with acute myeloid leukemia. V and J are TRBV7-2 and TRBJ2-1; D unclear. The CDR3, as DNA: TGTGCCAGCAGCTTTCCCCAACCCAGTGAGCAGTTCTTC. Protein: CASSFPQPSEQFF.